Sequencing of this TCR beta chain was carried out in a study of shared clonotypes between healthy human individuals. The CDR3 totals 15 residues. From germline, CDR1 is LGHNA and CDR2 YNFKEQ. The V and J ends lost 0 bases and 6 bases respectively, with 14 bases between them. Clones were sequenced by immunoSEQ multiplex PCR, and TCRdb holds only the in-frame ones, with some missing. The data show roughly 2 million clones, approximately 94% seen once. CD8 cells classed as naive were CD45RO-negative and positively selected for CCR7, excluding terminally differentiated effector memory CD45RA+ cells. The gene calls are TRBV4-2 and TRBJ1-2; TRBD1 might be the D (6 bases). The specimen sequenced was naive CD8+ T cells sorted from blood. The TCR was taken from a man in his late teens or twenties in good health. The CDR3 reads CASSQERWQGHGYTF. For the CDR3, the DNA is TGTGCCAGCAGCCAAGAGCGTTGGCAGGGGCATGGCTACACCTTC.